The sequence of this T cell receptor beta chain was determined in a study of CD4+ T cells in melanoma. Whole-study findings and limits: CD8+ T cell, macrophage and B cell function reportedly correlated with neoantigen-specific CD4+ T cells.

TCRdb keeps only in-frame clones here, not all; method: immunoSEQ multiplex PCR. This table holds about 110,000 clones, 80% to 95% found once. The CDR3 is 13 amino acids. V was trimmed by 5 bases and J by 7 bases, leaving 9 bases between them. Per the germline V gene, CDR1 is LNHDA and CDR2 is SQIVND (reference sequence). A remark on this clone: What it recognizes is unknown.

The source is a human donor with melanoma. The J gene is TRBJ1-6, the V gene TRBV19; no clear D. Input material: peripheral blood. Here the CDR3 reads CASSEERNSPLHF. The CDR3 coding sequence is TGTGCCAGTAGTGAGGAGCGAAATTCACCCCTCCACTTT.